This T cell receptor (beta chain) was documented in a study of shared T cell receptors in the human thymus. Clones were read by immunoSEQ multiplex PCR, and TCRdb kept only the in-frame ones, dropping some. The table lists hundreds of thousands of clones, around 87% of them singletons. This clone appeared a few times. The germline CDR1 and CDR2 sequences are MDHEN and SYDVKM. V lost 8 bases and J 0 bases, leaving 17 bases between the germline ends. The CDR3 runs 15 residues. These data were also reused for a study on human thymus T cells. That source notes: From resections taken during corrective heart surgery, the thymus tissue was obtained. In thymic and blood repertoires alike, V and J usage looked biased.

This chain joins TRBV28 and TRBJ2-7, with D possibly matching TRBD1 (6 bases). The sample comprised thymocytes. This clonotype was sampled from a boy under two years old with a congenital heart defect. CDR3 in amino acids: CASGKTGTHSYEQYF. The CDR3 DNA reads as TGTGCCAGCGGAAAAACCGGGACACACTCCTACGAGCAGTACTTC.